Its frequency marks the clone carrying this T cell receptor (beta chain) as medium-sized (0.01 to 0.1%). The antigen remains undetermined. With UMI labels, 5' RACE was used to prepare the TRB cDNA libraries. TCRdb derives one entry per CDR3 protein from the 5' RACE reads, leaving out DNA. This table lists about 5,500 distinct CDR3 sequences. CDR1 ENHRY and CDR2 SYGVKD come from the germline V gene. The CDR3 covers 16 residues. The record originates from a study of CXCR3-negative and CXCR3-positive naive CD8 T cells. General study findings and limits: Memory cells showed distinct TRBV-TRBJ patterns, while the two naive subsets matched. With CXCR3 expression partially decreased after cryopreservation, most assays relied on fresh PBMCs.

This sequence joins TRBV10-3 and TRBJ2-1; TCRdb outputs TRBD2, but without DNA this stays unchecked. Source material: naive CXCR3- CD8+ T cells from blood. Documented subset: CD45RO-CCR7+CD27+CD95- naive CD8+ T cells lacking CXCR3 (TNR3-). The TCR originated in a human donor in good health. Some clones in this sample may be carry-over from other donors' samples. The CDR3 protein is CAISGRLAGDVNEQFF.